The 11 T cell receptor beta chains below all came from one sample that was sequenced in a study of blood T cell repertoires in COVID-19. The protocol was immunoSEQ multiplex PCR, while the TCRdb copy is restricted to in-frame clones and leaves out a portion. The table has about 140,000 clones, 85% to 90% seen once; the top ten hold around 5%. Sequences were obtained from peripheral blood. The receptors derive from a human donor in a cohort sampled during active COVID-19.

V usage is TRBV5-4 and J usage is TRBJ2-1; 9 bases are shared with TRBD1. The CDR3 extends over 15 amino acids. The V gene's germline CDR1 is SGHNT and CDR2 YYREEE (reference sequence). With V trimmed by 3 bases and J by 4 bases, 5 bases remained unmatched. This CDR3 is CASSYTGGTYNEQFF. In DNA, the CDR3 is TGTGCCAGCAGCTATACAGGGGGCACATACAATGAGCAGTTCTTC.

The genes are TRBV12-3 or TRBV12-4 and TRBJ1-2, with 9 bases matching TRBD1. Unmatched junction bases numbered 6, after V lost 10 bases and J lost 6 bases. The CDR3 runs to 12 residues. CDR3 sequence: CAIRTGANGYTF. The CDR3 nucleotides read TGTGCCATACGGACAGGGGCAAATGGCTACACCTTC.

The gene calls are TRBV3-1 (or the pseudogene TRBV3-2) and TRBJ2-7; tentatively, D is TRBD2 (7 bases). Germline values: CDR1 LGHDT, CDR2 YNNKEL (reference sequence). Trimming stripped 1 base from V and 6 bases from J, with 25 bases between. The CDR3 covers 18 residues. As DNA, the CDR3 is TGTGCCAGCAGCCAAGGGGCCCCATGGGAGGGGGAAACCTCCGAGCAGTACTTC. This codes for CASSQGAPWEGETSEQYF.

The genes are TRBV27 and TRBJ2-1; 9 nucleotides line up with TRBD2. Looked up from germline, CDR1 is MNHEY and CDR2 is SMNVEV (reference sequence). V dropped 6 bases and J dropped 4; count of bases not matched to a gene: 16. The length of the CDR3 is 18 residues. The CDR3 DNA follows: TGTGCCAGCAGCTTAAGGCGCGGGAGGGCGGGGCGTTACAATGAGCAGTTCTTC. Protein sequence: CASSLRRGRAGRYNEQFF.

With regard to this clone: The germline gene is not matched at one end of the junction; a read error may be the cause. The rearrangement joins TRBV6-1 to TRBJ1-2; D uncertain. The CDR3 is 12 amino acids. Germline V CDR1 and CDR2: MNHNS, SASEGT. This chain's CDR3 is CASGDGGYGYTF. Written as DNA, the CDR3 is TGTGCCAGCGGTGACGGCGGCTATGGCTACACCTTC.

The rearrangement joins TRBV7-9 to TRBJ2-1, with 8 bases aligning to TRBD1. The CDR3 spans 13 residues. Germline lookup yields CDR1 SEHNR and CDR2 FQNEAQ (reference sequence). The trim removed 5 bases at V and 7 bases at J, leaving 4 bases unmatched. CDR3 loop: CASSRTGRNEQFF. The CDR3 DNA reads TGTGCCAGCAGCCGGACAGGGAGGAATGAGCAGTTCTTC.

The chain links TRBV5-1 to TRBJ2-3; possible D gene TRBD2, 6 bases. The CDR3 runs 14 residues. Between the trimmed V and J ends, which lost 4 bases and 0 bases, there was a span of 9 bases. From germline, CDR1 is SGHRS and CDR2 YFSETQ. The CDR3 sequence is CASSPGTSTDTQYF. DNA of the CDR3: TGCGCCAGCAGCCCCGGGACTAGCACAGATACGCAGTATTTT. Combining the CDR3 with reference TRBV5-1 and TRBJ2-3 gives the whole variable domain KAGVTQTPRYLIKTRGQQVTLSCSPISGHRSVSWYQQTPGQGLQFLFEYFSETQRNKGNFPGRFSGRQFSNSRSEMNVSTLELGDSALYLCASSPGTSTDTQYFGPGTRLTVL.

The sample holds one count of this clone. The rearrangement joins TRBV7-3 to TRBJ2-6; 7 bases are a match to TRBD2. This CDR3 has 15 residues. The germline V gene has CDR1 SGHTA and CDR2 FQGTGA. Trimming cost V 3 bases and J 2 bases; bases outside gene matches: 1. CDR3 residues: CASSFSGTGANVLTF. The CDR3 DNA sequence: TGTGCCAGCAGCTTCAGCGGGACTGGGGCCAACGTCCTGACTTTC.

The CDR3 nucleotides read TGTGCCAGCAGCCTTGACAGGGGGGAATACAATGAGCAGTTCTTC. Residues: CASSLDRGEYNEQFF. The J gene is TRBJ2-1, the V gene TRBV5-8, with 9 bases aligning to TRBD1. Per germline, CDR1 SGHTS and CDR2 YDEGEE. This CDR3 region has 15 residues. Trimming cost V 4 bases and J 4 bases; bases outside gene matches: 6. Full variable domain (remainder filled in from reference TRBV5-8 and TRBJ2-1): EAGVTQSPTHLIKTRGQQATLRCSPISGHTSVYWYQQALGLGLQFLLWYDEGEERNRGNFPPRFSGRQFPNYSSELNVNALELEDSALYLCASSLDRGEYNEQFFGPGTRLTVL.

DNA of the CDR3: TGCGCCAGCAGCCTGGGACAGGGGGACTACTATGGCTACACCTTC. Translating it yields CASSLGQGDYYGYTF. The chain joins TRBV5-1 to TRBJ1-2, with 11 nucleotides matching TRBD1. In germline, CDR1 is SGHRS, CDR2 YFSETQ. The CDR3 runs to 15 residues. The ends lost 4 bases at V and 3 bases at J; junction bases unmatched: 5.

This clone was observed a handful of times. The V gene is TRBV5-1, the J gene TRBJ1-1; D not certain. The CDR3 runs to 15 residues. Looked up from germline, CDR1 is SGHRS and CDR2 is YFSETQ. Deletions cut 5 bases from V and 2 bases from J, with 16 bases between. The CDR3 nucleotides read TGCGCCAGCAGTTTTCTACAGCCCGATAACACTGAAGCTTTCTTT. As protein: CASSFLQPDNTEAFF.